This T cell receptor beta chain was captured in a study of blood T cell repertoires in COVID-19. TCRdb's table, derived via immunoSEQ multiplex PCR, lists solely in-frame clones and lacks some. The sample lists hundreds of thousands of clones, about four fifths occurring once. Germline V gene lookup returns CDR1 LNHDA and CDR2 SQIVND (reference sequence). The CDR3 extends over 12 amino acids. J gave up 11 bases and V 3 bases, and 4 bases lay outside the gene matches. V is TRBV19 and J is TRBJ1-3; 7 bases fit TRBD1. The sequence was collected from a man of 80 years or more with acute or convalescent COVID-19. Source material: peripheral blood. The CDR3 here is CASSISDRAIYF. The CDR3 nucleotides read TGTGCCAGTAGTATCTCCGACAGGGCCATATATTTT.